This paragraph reports one TCR beta chain. It has no known antigen specificity. Base qualities are missing; no much larger clone stands one base away. The data were taken from a study of T cell responses to AZD1222 COVID-19 vaccine (dated by TCRdb to the early 2020s). Describing the broader study: A total of approximately 230 trial participants underwent TCR sequencing, of whom roughly 210 received two doses of AZD1222 and around 26 received two doses of the MenACWY control vaccine. Trial participants were enrolled by age into 18-55, 56-69 and 70-plus year subgroups, with roughly 160, 29 and 62 TCR-sequenced participants respectively.

The investigation overall reported the following: Conclusions about previously exposed vaccinees are limited because only five to seven AZD1222 recipients were SARS-CoV-2 seropositive at baseline. Vaccine-associated CD4 TCRs spanned the whole spike protein, with dominant responses in regions 160-218 and 743-854. Spike-specific TCR breadth and depth rose significantly after two AZD1222 doses compared with day 0 and with MenACWY recipients. Most participants were white British and females outnumbered males, and the authors suggested that clonal diversity may have been underestimated. Because no day 14 peak-response samples were available, the repertoires could be characterized only after the peak T cell response. In the small 56-69-year group, the increase in depth fell short of significance, most likely because of low power. Reportedly, almost half of the unique spike-specific TCRs recognized epitopes lying outside the regions that are mutated in the B.1.351 and B.1.1.7 variants.

The intended sense of this specimen's time point label: about 28 days (+/-7) after the second vaccine dose. The treatment or condition tag for this specimen amounts to: meningococcal conjugate vaccine given as trial control. Vaccinee samples were obtained from the UK trials COV001 and COV002, which included a single-blind randomized controlled phase 2/3 trial of AZD1222 (ChAdOx1 nCoV-19) in healthy adults. For TCRbeta chain sequencing, PBMC samples from trial participants were taken at day 0 and at day 28 after the second dose. CDR1 is given as SGDLS and CDR2 as YYNGEE, both from the germline V gene. The CDR3 contains 17 residues, cysteine and phenylalanine counted. Only the CDR3 portion is preserved as DNA: 51 bases, with reading frame beginning at the first base. V gives up 0 bases and J gives up 0 bases, and the segment between their germline ends measures 13 bases. The CDR3 regions of human TCRbeta chains were analyzed by immunosequencing. Regarding the original processing steps: TCRs in the repertoires were compared against a reference library of SARS-CoV-2-specific TCRs that had been generated with the MIRA antigen-specificity platform. Breadth meant the fraction of unique TCRs that were SARS-CoV-2-associated, whereas depth meant the fraction of total T cells that were SARS-CoV-2-associated. Using the MIRA data, each spike-specific TCR was assigned both to the spike region to which the TCR was reactive and to a CD4 or CD8 class. Log10-transformed breadth and depth values were compared by one-way ANOVA with Sidak's multiple comparisons tests. Not all clones reach the TCRdb copy of this immuneACCESS table, which keeps in-frame sequences only. Checked studies attribute under half of the gap to unresolved V genes and leave the rest unexplained. The V and J calls and the clone size are those of that table, but D and trimming were determined from the DNA. This sample holds over 150,000 clones; about 93% were observed only once. Jointly, the top ten make up around 0.98% of the sample.

Sequenced here: peripheral blood, sampled 28 days after the second dose of the MenACWY control vaccine. The chain is assembled from TRBV9 and TRBJ1-5, and TRBD1 may be the D gene, going by 5 matching bases. The TCR originated in an adult who received the MenACWY meningococcal vaccine as a control. The CDR3 in this case is CASSVGGTVDSNQPQHF. The nucleotide sequence is TGTGCCAGCAGCGTAGGCGGGACCGTCGATAGCAATCAGCCCCAGCATTTT.